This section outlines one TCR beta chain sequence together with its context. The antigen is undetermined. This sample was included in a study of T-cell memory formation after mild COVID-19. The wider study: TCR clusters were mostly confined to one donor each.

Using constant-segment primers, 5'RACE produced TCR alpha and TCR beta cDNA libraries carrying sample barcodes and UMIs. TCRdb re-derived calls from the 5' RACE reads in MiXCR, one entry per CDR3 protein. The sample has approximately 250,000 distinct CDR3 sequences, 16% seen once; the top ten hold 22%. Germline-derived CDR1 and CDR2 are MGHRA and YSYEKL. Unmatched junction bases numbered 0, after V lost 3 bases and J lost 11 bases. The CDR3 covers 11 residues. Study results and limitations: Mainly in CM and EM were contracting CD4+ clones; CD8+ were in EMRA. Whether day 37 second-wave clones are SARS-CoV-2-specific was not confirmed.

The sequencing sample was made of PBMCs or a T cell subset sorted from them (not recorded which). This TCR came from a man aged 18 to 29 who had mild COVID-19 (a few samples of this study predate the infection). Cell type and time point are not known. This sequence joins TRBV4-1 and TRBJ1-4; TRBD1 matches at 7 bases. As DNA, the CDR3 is TGCGCCAGCAGCCACAGGGGGAAACTGTTTTTT. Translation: CASSHRGKLFF.